The clone carrying this T cell receptor beta chain occurred many times. The sample is drawn from a study of CD8 T cells in ankylosing spondylitis. Germline V lookup: CDR1 SGDLS, CDR2 YYNGEE. This CDR3 contains 14 residues. The J segment lost 1 base and the V segment lost 2 bases, leaving 3 bases of the junction unmatched. TCRdb independently ran MiXCR on the 5' RACE reads; one entry per CDR3 protein. The profile shows roughly 250,000 distinct CDR3 sequences, roughly 8.6% of them singletons. The sequenced material came from blood, either unsorted or a sorted T cell fraction (not recorded which). The clonotype was recovered from a male donor with ankylosing spondylitis or in good health (not recorded which). The chain uses TRBV9 and TRBJ2-7, with 7 nucleotides matching TRBD1. CDR3 region: CASSVDRDSYEQYF. The CDR3 DNA follows: TGTGCCAGCAGCGTCGACAGGGATTCCTACGAGCAGTACTTC.